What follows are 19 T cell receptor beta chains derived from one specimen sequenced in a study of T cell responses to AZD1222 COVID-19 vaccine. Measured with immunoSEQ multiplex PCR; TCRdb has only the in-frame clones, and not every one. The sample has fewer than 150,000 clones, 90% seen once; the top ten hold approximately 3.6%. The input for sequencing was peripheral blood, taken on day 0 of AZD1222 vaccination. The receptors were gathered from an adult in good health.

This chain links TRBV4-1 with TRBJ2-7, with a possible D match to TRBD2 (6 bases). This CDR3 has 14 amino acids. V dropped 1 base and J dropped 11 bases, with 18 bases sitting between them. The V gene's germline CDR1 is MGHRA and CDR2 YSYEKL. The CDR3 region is CASSQAGVELKKYF. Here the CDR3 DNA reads TGCGCCAGCAGCCAAGCGGGAGTTGAGTTGAAAAAGTACTTC.

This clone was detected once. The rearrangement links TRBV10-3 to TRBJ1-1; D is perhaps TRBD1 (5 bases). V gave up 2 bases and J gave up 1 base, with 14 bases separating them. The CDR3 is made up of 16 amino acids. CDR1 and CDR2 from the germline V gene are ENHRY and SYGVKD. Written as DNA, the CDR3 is TGTGCCATCAGTGAGATTGACAGACCAAAGAACACTGAAGCTTTCTTT. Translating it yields CAISEIDRPKNTEAFF.

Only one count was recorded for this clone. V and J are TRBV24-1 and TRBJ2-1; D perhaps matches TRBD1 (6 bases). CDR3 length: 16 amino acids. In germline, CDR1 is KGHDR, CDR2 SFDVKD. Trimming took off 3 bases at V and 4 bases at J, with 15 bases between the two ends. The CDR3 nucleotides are TGTGCCACCAGTGATCCCGGGACACGCTTTTACAATGAGCAGTTCTTC. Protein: CATSDPGTRFYNEQFF.

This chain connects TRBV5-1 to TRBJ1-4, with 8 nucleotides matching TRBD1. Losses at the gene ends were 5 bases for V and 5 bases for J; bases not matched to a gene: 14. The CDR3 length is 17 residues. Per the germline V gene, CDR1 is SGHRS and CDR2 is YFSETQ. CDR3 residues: CASRPGQGGPQNEKLFF. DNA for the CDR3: TGCGCCAGCAGACCCGGACAGGGAGGCCCGCAAAATGAAAAACTGTTTTTT.

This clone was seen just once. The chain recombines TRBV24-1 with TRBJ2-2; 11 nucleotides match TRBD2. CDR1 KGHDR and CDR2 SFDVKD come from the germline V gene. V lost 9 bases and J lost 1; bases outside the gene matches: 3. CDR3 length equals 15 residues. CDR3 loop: CATQGLAGNTGELFF. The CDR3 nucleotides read TGTGCCACCCAAGGACTAGCGGGGAACACCGGGGAGCTGTTTTTT.

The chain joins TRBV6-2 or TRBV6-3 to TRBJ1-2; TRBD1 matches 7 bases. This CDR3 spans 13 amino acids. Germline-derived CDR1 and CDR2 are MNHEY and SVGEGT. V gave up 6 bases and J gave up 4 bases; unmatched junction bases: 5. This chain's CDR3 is CASSLDRVYGYTF. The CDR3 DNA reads TGTGCCAGCAGCCTAGACAGGGTCTATGGCTACACCTTC.

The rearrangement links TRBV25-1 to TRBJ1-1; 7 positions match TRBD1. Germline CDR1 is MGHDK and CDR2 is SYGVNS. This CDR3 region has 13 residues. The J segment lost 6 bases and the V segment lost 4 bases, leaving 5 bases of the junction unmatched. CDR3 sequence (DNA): TGTGCCAGCAGTGTACCAGGGGGGGCTGAAGCTTTCTTT. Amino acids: CASSVPGGAEAFF.

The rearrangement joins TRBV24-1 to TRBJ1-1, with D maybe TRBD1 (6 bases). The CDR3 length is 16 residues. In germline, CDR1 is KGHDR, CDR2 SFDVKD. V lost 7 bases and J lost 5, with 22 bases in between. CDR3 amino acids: CATRGGLLDGETEAFF. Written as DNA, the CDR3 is TGTGCCACCAGGGGGGGCCTGCTTGACGGGGAGACTGAAGCTTTCTTT.

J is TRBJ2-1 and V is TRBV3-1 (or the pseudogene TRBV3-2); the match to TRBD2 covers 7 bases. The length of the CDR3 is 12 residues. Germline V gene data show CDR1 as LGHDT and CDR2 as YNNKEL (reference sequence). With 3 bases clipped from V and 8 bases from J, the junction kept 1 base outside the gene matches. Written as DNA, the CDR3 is TGTGCCAGCAGCCAGGCGGGAGATGAGCAGTTCTTC. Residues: CASSQAGDEQFF.

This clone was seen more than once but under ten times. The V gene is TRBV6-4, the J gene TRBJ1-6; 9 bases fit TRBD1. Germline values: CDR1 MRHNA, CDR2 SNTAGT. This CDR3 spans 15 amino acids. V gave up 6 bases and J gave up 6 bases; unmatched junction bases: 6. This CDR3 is CASRERTGVNSPLHF. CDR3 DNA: TGTGCCAGCAGGGAAAGGACAGGGGTTAATTCACCCCTCCACTTT.

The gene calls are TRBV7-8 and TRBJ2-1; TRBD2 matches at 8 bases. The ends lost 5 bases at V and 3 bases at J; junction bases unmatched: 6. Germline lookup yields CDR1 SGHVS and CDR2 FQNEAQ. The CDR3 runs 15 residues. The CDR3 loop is CASSTGLGGYNEQFF. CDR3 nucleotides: TGTGCCAGCAGCACGGGACTAGGAGGCTACAATGAGCAGTTCTTC.

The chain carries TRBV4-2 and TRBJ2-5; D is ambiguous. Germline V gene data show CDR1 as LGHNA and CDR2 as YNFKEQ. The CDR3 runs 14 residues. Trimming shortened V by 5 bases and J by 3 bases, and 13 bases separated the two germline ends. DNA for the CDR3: TGTGCCAGCAGCTTCGGTCCAGAGGAAGAGACCCAGTACTTC. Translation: CASSFGPEEETQYF.

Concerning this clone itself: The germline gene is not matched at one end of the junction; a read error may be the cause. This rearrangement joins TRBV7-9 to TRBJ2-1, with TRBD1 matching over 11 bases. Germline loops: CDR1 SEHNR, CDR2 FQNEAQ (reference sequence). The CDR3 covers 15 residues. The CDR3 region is CASSPRTGGYDEQFF. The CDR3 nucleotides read TGTGCCAGCAGCCCACGGACAGGGGGCTACGATGAGCAGTTCTTC. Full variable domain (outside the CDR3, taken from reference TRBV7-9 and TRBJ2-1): DTGVSQNPRHKITKRGQNVTFRCDPISEHNRLYWYRQTLGQGPEFLTYFQNEAQLEKSRLLSDRFSAERPKGSFSTLEIQRTEQGDSAMYLCASSPRTGGYDEQFFGPGTRLTVL.

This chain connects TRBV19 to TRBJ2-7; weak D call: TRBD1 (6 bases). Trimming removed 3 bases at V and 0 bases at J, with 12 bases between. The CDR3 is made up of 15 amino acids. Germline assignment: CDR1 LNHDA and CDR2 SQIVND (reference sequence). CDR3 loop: CASSMGDTSSYEQYF. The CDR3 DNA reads TGTGCCAGTAGTATGGGGGACACCAGCTCCTACGAGCAGTACTTC.

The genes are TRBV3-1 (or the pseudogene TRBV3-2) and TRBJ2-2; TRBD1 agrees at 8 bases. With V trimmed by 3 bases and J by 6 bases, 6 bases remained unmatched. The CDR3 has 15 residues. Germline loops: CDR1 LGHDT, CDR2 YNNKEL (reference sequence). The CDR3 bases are TGTGCCAGCAGCCACGCGGACAGGGAGGCCGGGGAGCTGTTTTTT. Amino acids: CASSHADREAGELFF.

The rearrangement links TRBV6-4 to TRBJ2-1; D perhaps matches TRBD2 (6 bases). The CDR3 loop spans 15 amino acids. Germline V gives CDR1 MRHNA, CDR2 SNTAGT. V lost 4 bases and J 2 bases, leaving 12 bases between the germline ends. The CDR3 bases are TGTGCCAGCAGTGTCGAGCGGGTCGCCTACAATGAGCAGTTCTTC. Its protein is CASSVERVAYNEQFF.

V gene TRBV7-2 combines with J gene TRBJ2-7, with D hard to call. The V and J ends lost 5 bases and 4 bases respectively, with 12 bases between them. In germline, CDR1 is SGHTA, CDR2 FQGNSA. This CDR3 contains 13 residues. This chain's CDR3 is CASSAEPSYEQYF. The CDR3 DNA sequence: TGTGCCAGCAGCGCCGAACCATCGTACGAGCAGTACTTC.

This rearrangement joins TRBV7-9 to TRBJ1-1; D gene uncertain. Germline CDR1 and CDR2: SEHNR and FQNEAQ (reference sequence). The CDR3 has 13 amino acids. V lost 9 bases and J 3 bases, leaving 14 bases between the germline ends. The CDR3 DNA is TGTGCCAGTACAAGAGGGCAGTACACTGAAGCTTTCTTT. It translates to CASTRGQYTEAFF. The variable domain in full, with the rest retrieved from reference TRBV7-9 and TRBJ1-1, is DTGVSQNPRHKITKRGQNVTFRCDPISEHNRLYWYRQTLGQGPEFLTYFQNEAQLEKSRLLSDRFSAERPKGSFSTLEIQRTEQGDSAMYLCASTRGQYTEAFFGQGTRLTVV.

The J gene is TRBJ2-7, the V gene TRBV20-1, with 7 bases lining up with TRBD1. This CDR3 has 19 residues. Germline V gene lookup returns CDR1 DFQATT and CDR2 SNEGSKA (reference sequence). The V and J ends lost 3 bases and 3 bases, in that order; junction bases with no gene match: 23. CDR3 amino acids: CSASFGQGDLQRNFYEQYF. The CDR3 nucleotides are TGCAGTGCTAGTTTCGGGCAGGGGGATCTCCAACGCAACTTCTACGAGCAGTACTTC.